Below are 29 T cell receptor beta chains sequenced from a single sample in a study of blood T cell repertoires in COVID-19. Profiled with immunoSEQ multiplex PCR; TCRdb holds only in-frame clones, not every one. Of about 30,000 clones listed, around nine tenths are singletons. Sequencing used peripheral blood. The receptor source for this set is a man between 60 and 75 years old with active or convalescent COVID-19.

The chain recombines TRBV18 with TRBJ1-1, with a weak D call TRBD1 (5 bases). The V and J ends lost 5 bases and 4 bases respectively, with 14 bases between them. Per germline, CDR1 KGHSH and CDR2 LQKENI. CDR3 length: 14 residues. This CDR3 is CASSFAGRATEAFF. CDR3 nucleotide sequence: TGTGCCAGCTCATTCGCAGGGCGTGCCACTGAAGCTTTCTTT.

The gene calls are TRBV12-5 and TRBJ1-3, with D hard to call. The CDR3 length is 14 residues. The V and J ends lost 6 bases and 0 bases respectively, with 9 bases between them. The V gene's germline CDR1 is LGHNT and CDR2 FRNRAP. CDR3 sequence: CASGHGNSGNTIYF. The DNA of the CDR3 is TGTGCTAGTGGCCACGGGAACTCTGGAAACACCATATATTTT.

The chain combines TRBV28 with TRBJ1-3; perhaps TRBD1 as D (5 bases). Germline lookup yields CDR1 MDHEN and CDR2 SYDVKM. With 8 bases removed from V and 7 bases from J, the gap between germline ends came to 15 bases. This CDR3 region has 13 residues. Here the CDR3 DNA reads TGTGCCAGCGGGCGGCAGGGAACGAACACCATATATTTT. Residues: CASGRQGTNTIYF. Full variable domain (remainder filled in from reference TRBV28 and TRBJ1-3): DVKVTQSSRYLVKRTGEKVFLECVQDMDHENMFWYRQDPGLGLRLIYFSYDVKMKEKGDIPEGYSVSREKKERFSLILESASTNQTSMYLCASGRQGTNTIYFGEGSWLTVV.

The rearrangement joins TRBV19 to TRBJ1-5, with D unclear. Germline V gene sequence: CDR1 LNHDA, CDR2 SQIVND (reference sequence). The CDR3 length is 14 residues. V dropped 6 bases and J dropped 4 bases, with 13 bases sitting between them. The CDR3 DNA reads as TGTGCCAGTAGGGACCCGGGAACAAATCAGCCCCAGCATTTT. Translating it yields CASRDPGTNQPQHF.

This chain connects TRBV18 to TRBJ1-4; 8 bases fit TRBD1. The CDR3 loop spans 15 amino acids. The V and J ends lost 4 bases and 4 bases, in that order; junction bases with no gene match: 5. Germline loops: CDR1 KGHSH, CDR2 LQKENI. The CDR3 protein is CASSRGQGFNEKLFF. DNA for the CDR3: TGTGCCAGCTCACGTGGACAGGGTTTTAATGAAAAACTGTTTTTT.

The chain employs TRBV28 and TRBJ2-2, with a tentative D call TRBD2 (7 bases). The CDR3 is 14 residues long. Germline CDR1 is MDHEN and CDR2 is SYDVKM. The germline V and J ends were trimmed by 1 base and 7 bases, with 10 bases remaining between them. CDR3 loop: CASSLSGGGGELFF. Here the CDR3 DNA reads TGTGCCAGCAGTTTATCGGGGGGCGGCGGGGAGCTGTTTTTT.

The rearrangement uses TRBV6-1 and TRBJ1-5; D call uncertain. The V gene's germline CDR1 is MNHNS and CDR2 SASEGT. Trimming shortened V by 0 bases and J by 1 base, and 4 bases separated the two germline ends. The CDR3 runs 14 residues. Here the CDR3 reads CASSEARSNQPQHF. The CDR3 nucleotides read TGTGCCAGCAGTGAAGCGCGGAGCAATCAGCCCCAGCATTTT.

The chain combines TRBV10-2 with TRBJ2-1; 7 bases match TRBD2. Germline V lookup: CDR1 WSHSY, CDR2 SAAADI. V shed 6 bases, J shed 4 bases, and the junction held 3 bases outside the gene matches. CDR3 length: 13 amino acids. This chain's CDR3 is CASRASGYNEQFF. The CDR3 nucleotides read TGCGCCAGCAGGGCTAGCGGATACAATGAGCAGTTCTTC.

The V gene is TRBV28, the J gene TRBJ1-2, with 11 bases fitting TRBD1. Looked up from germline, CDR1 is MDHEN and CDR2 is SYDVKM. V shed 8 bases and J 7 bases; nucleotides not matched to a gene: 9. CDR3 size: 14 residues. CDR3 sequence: CASARHGQGAGYTF. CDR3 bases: TGTGCCAGCGCCCGGCATGGACAGGGGGCTGGCTACACCTTC.

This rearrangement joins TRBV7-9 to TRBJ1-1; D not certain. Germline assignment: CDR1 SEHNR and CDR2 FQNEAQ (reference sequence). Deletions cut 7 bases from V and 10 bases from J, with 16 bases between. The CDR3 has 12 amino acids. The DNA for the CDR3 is TGTGCCAGCATCTCCGGGCGACTAGGAGCTTTCTTT. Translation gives CASISGRLGAFF.

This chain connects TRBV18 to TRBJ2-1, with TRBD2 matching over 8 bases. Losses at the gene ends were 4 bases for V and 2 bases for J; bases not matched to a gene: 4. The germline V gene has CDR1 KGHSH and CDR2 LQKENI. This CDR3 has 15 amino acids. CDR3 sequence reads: CASSLSGGAYNEQFF. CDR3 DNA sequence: TGTGCCAGCTCACTAAGCGGGGGAGCCTACAATGAGCAGTTCTTC. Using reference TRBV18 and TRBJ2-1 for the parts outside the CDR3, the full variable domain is NAGVMQNPRHLVRRRGQEARLRCSPMKGHSHVYWYRQLPEEGLKFMVYLQKENIIDESGMPKERFSAEFPKEGPSILRIQQVVRGDSAAYFCASSLSGGAYNEQFFGPGTRLTVL.

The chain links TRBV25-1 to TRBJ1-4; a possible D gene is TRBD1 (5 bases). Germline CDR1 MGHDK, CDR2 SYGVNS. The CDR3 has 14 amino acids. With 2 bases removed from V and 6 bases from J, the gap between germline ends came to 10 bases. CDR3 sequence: CASSEAGNDEKLFF. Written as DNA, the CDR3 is TGTGCCAGCAGTGAAGCAGGGAACGATGAAAAACTGTTTTTT. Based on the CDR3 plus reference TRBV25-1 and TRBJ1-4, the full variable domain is EADIYQTPRYLVIGTGKKITLECSQTMGHDKMYWYQQDPGMELHLIHYSYGVNSTEKGDLSSESTVSRIRTEHFPLTLESARPSHTSQYLCASSEAGNDEKLFFGSGTQLSVL.

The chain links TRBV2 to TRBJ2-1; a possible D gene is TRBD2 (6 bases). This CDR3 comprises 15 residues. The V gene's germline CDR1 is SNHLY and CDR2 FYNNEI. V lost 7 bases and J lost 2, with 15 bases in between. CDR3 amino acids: CASKAGLAPYNEQFF. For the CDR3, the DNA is TGTGCCAGCAAGGCGGGACTGGCCCCCTACAATGAGCAGTTCTTC. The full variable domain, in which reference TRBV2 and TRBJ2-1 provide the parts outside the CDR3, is EPEVTQTPSHQVTQMGQEVILRCVPISNHLYFYWYRQILGQKVEFLVSFYNNEISEKSEIFDDQFSVERPDGSNFTLKIRSTKLEDSAMYFCASKAGLAPYNEQFFGPGTRLTVL.

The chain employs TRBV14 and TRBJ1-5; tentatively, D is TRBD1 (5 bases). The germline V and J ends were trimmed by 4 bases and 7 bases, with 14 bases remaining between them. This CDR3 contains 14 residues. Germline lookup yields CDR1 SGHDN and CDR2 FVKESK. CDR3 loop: CASSLGQGRQPQHF. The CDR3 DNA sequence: TGTGCCAGCAGCCTTGGGCAGGGCAGACAGCCCCAGCATTTT.

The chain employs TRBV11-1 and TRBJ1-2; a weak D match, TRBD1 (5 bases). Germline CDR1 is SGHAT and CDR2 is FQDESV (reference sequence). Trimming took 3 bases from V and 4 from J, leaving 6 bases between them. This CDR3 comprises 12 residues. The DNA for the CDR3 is TGTGCCAGCAGCTTTGACAGCTATGGCTACACCTTC. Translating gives CASSFDSYGYTF.

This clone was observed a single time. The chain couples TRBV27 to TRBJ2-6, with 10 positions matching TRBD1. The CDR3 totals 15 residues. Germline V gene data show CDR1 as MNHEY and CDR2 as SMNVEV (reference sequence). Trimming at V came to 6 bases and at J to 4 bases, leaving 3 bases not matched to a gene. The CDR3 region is CASRGTGDGANVLTF. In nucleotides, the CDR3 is TGTGCCAGCAGGGGGACAGGGGACGGGGCCAACGTCCTGACTTTC.

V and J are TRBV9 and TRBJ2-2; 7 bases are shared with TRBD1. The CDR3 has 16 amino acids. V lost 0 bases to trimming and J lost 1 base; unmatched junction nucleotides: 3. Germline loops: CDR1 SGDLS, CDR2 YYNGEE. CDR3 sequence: CASSVAGQKNTGELFF. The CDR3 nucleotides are TGTGCCAGCAGCGTAGCGGGACAGAAGAACACCGGGGAGCTGTTTTTT.

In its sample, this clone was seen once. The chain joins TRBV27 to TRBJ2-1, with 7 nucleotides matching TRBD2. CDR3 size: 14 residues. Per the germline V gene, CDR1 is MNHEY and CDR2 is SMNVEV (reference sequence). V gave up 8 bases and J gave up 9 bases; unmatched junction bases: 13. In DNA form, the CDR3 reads TGTGCCAGCCAGACGGGAGGAATCGTTACTGAGCAGTTCTTC. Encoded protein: CASQTGGIVTEQFF.

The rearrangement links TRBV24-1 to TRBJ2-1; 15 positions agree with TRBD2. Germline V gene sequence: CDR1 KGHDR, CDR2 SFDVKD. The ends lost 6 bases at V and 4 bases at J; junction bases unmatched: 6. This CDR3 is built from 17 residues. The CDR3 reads CATSTSGLAGGYNEQFF. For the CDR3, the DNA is TGTGCCACCAGTACTTCAGGACTAGCGGGGGGGTACAATGAGCAGTTCTTC.

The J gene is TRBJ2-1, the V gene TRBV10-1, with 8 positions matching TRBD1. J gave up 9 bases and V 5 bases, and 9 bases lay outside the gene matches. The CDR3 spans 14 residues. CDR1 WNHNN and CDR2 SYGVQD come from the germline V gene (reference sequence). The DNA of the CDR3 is TGCGCCAGCAGTAGAGACAGGGGCTGGGGTGAGCAGTTCTTC. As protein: CASSRDRGWGEQFF.

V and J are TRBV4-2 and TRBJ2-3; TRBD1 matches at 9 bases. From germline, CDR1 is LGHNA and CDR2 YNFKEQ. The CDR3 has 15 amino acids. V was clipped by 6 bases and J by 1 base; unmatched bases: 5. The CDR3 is CASRLQGAGTDTQYF. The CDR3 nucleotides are TGTGCCAGCAGGTTACAGGGGGCGGGCACAGATACGCAGTATTTT.

The CDR3 sequence is CASSPSSYGYTF. In DNA, the CDR3 is TGTGCCAGCAGCCCCAGTTCCTATGGCTACACCTTC. The chain joins TRBV2 to TRBJ1-2; D uncertain. The CDR3 is 12 residues long. Trimming pared 6 bases from V and 4 bases from J, leaving 9 bases between. CDR1 is SNHLY, CDR2 FYNNEI, per germline.

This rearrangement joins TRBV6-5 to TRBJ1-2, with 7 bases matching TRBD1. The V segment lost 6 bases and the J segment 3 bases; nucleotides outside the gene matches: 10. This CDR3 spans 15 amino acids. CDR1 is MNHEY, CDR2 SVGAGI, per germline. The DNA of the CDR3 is TGTGCCAGCAGCCTTTTGCACAGGGGTGACTATGGCTACACCTTC. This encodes CASSLLHRGDYGYTF.

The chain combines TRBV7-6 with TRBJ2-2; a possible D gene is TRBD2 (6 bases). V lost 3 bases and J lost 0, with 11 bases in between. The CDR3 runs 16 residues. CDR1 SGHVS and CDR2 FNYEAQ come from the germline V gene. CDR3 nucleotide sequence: TGTGCCAGCAGCTTGGTCGCGGGGACGAACACCGGGGAGCTGTTTTTT. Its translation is CASSLVAGTNTGELFF.

The CDR3 spells CASSHRAGEGNNEQFF. The CDR3 bases are TGCGCCAGCAGCCATCGGGCGGGAGAAGGCAACAATGAGCAGTTCTTC. The rearrangement uses TRBV5-1 and TRBJ2-1; the match to TRBD2 covers 7 bases. Germline CDR1 SGHRS, CDR2 YFSETQ. This CDR3 spans 16 amino acids. Unmatched junction bases numbered 12, after V lost 4 bases and J lost 5 bases.

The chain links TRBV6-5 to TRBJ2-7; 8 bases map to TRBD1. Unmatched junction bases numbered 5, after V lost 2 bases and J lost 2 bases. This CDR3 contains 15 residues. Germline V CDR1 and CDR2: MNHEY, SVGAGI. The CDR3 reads CASSYTGTGAYEQYF. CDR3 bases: TGTGCCAGCAGTTACACGGGGACAGGAGCCTACGAGCAGTACTTC.

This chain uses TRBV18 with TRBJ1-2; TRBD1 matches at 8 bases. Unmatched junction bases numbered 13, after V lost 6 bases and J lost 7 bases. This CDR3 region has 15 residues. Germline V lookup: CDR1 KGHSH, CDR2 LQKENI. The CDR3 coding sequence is TGTGCCAGCTCGACCCCAGACAGGGGCGCCCTTGGCTACACCTTC. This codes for CASSTPDRGALGYTF.

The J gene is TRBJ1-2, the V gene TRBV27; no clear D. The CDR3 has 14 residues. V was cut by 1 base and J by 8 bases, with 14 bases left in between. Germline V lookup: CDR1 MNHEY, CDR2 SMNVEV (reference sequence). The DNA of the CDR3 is TGTGCCAGCAGTTTATTGGGGAGCTTAGGGGGCTACACCTTC. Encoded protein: CASSLLGSLGGYTF.

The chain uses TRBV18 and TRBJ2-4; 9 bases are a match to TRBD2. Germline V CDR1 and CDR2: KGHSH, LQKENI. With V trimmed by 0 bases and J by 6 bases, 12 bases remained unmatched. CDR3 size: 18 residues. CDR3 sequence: CASSPPLIAGGRINIQYF. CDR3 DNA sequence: TGTGCCAGCTCACCACCGTTGATTGCGGGGGGGCGGATAAACATTCAGTACTTC.